This passage covers 9 T cell receptor beta chains from one sample sequenced in a study of OX40 agonist ivuxolimab in advanced cancers. Produced via immunoSEQ multiplex PCR; TCRdb's table is partial and in-frame only. In the table there are 50,000 to 70,000 clones, approximately 86% of which are singletons. Sequenced material: CD4+ or CD8+ T cells sorted from blood, taken in a trial of the OX40 agonist ivuxolimab. These receptors all stem from an adult with an advanced solid tumor such as melanoma, head and neck, liver or kidney cancer.

V gene TRBV9 combines with J gene TRBJ2-1; 11 bases align to TRBD2. Trimming removed 3 bases from V and 9 bases from J; junction bases left unmatched: 11. The germline V gene has CDR1 SGDLS and CDR2 YYNGEE. This CDR3 region has 16 residues. In nucleotides, the CDR3 is TGTGCCAGCAGCGGAATAGCGGGAGGGCCGATTGTTGAGCAGTTCTTC. This gives the protein CASSGIAGGPIVEQFF.

The DNA for the CDR3 is TGTGCCAGCAGCTCTAGCGGGGGCTACAATGAGCAGTTCTTC. Translated: CASSSSGGYNEQFF. The chain links TRBV13 to TRBJ2-1; 10 bases fit TRBD2. Germline V CDR1 and CDR2: PRHDT, FYEKMQ (reference sequence). The J segment lost 3 bases and the V segment lost 4 bases, leaving 0 bases of the junction unmatched. This CDR3 spans 14 amino acids.

This clone showed up just once. V usage is TRBV7-4 and J usage is TRBJ1-5, with D hard to call. The CDR3 is 12 amino acids. V was cut by 9 bases and J by 9 bases, with 15 bases left in between. Germline values: CDR1 SGHVT, CDR2 SQSDAQ. The CDR3 here is CARPQHLMPQHF. The DNA for the CDR3 is TGTGCCAGGCCCCAACACTTAATGCCCCAGCATTTT.

This chain joins TRBV6-5 and TRBJ1-2; D is unresolved. The germline gives CDR1 MNHEY, CDR2 SVGAGI. V was clipped by 0 bases and J by 0 bases, with 8 bases between them. CDR3 length equals 15 residues. CDR3 coding DNA: TGTGCCAGCAGTTACTCGGCTCTCTCTAACTATGGCTACACCTTC. Its protein product is CASSYSALSNYGYTF.

This clone has only a few counts. The V and J genes are TRBV28 and TRBJ1-3, with unresolved D. Germline CDR1 MDHEN, CDR2 SYDVKM. This CDR3 has 16 amino acids. Trimming shortened V by 3 bases and J by 1 base, and 13 bases separated the two germline ends. CDR3 amino acids: CASSFLGFSSGNTIYF. CDR3 coding DNA: TGTGCCAGCAGTTTTTTGGGTTTCTCATCTGGAAACACCATATATTTT.

This chain links TRBV6-5 with TRBJ1-2, with TRBD1 identical over 7 bases. V shed 5 bases and J 4 bases; nucleotides not matched to a gene: 10. The CDR3 is 15 residues long. Germline loops: CDR1 MNHEY, CDR2 SVGAGI. As DNA, the CDR3 is TGTGCCAGCAGTCCCCAGGGGGACGGCTTCTATGGCTACACCTTC. It specifies CASSPQGDGFYGYTF.

This chain connects TRBV19 to TRBJ1-4; tentatively, D is TRBD1 (5 bases). The V end lost 6 bases, the J end lost 8 bases, and 13 bases lay between the germline ends. CDR3 length: 13 residues. Germline loops: CDR1 LNHDA, CDR2 SQIVND (reference sequence). For the CDR3, the DNA is TGTGCCAGTAGGGGGACGGGCTCCGAAAAACTGTTTTTT. The encoded protein is CASRGTGSEKLFF.

The chain links TRBV27 to TRBJ2-1, with TRBD1 as a possible D gene (6 bases). V dropped 1 base and J dropped 2 bases, with 12 bases sitting between them. This CDR3 comprises 16 residues. The germline V gene encodes CDR1 MNHEY and CDR2 SMNVEV (reference sequence). Here the CDR3 reads CASSLWLRGTYNEQFF. CDR3 sequence (DNA): TGTGCCAGCAGTTTATGGTTAAGGGGGACCTACAATGAGCAGTTCTTC.

This clone was recorded only once. The genes are TRBV6-5 and TRBJ2-7; 13 bases agree with TRBD2. Germline trimming cut 5 bases from V and 3 bases from J; bases unmatched to any gene: 4. Germline V CDR1 and CDR2: MNHEY, SVGAGI. The CDR3 spans 15 residues. In nucleotides, the CDR3 is TGTGCCAGCAGTCCGGGACTAGCGGGAAACTACGAGCAGTACTTC. Residues: CASSPGLAGNYEQYF.